This T cell receptor (beta chain) derives from a study of shared clonotypes between healthy human individuals (TCRdb year 2020). A note on the overall study: The cohort included three men and a couple of women between 18 and 49 years of age. For each donor, CD4 naive and CD4 memory were each given three plates, CD8 naive was given two plates, and CD8 memory was given one plate. To increase sequencing depth and limit assay-specific biases, TCR repertoire library preparation and sequencing were carried out by different laboratories using diverse techniques. Between about 0.8 and 9 billion PBMCs per donor were obtained by leukapheresis. To estimate repertoire size and how much clonotypes are shared between individuals, the study performed deep sequencing of blood TCR repertoires from roughly five healthy adults.

Healthy HIV-negative adults with no recently reported acute infections or vaccinations were included as donors. Every donor was a Caucasian adult residing in Nashville, Tennessee, USA. CD4+ T cells were enriched through magnetic negative selection, after which naive cells were positively selected on CD45RA and the remaining negative fraction served as the memory subset. After blood collection by leukapheresis, PBMCs were isolated using Ficoll-Histopaque density gradient centrifugation and then cryopreserved in the vapor phase of liquid nitrogen. Analytical flow cytometry was used to check the purity and quantity of each magnetically sorted T cell population. From each sorted fraction, genomic DNA was isolated and quantified by UV absorbance on a Nanodrop 2000c. The CDR3, from cysteine to phenylalanine, totals 15 residues. The read is trimmed to its CDR3 DNA, 45 bases read in frame from base 1. Per the germline V gene, SGHRS is the CDR1 and YFSETQ is the CDR2. Relative to germline, V is missing 3 bases and J is missing 1 base, with 4 bases of the junction outside any gene match.

Using the deep immunoSEQ assay, TCR CDR3 regions were amplified from genomic DNA by multiplex PCR. Extracted genomic DNA from each cell subset was spread evenly across all wells of several immunoSEQ 96-well plates, with each plate serving as a replicate. For sorted subsets, around 0.2 ug genomic DNA, equal to approximately 30,000 T cell genomes, was loaded into each replicate PCR. The purified libraries were quantified using a Qubit 3.0 fluorometer, sized with a Bioanalyzer 2100, and then quantified again using the KAPA Library Quantification kit. Each immunoSEQ 96-well plate was sequenced on its own single-read 150-cycle Illumina NextSeq 550 flow cell. In the original analysis: The immunoSEQ output contained only junctional sequences without quality scores, so filtering could not match that applied to full-length reads. Sequences were annotated with PyIR, a Python wrapper for IgBLAST v1.9, and V/J genes and CDR3 were assigned using IMGT germline references. Any read was removed if the V/J assignment was weak (E-value above 1e-6), the CDR3 was missing, or the read contained stop codons, out-of-frame junctions, or ambiguous translated residues. V3J clonotypes were defined as sequences sharing an identical inferred V gene, J gene, and CDR3 amino acid sequence. Percentage overlap between repertoires was calculated by dividing the number of shared unique clonotypes by the size of the smaller repertoire. Richness of each repertoire was evaluated using RTK rarefaction, the Chao1 estimator, and Recon v2.1 estimates of unobserved clonotypes. For all TCRbeta clonotypes obtained by the gDNA method from a few donors, generation probabilities were computed with OLGA. TCRdb took this table from immuneACCESS and kept in-frame rearrangements with V and J called. Such tables lack part of the clones; where checked against another copy, unresolved V genes explain under half of the gap, and the rest is unexplained. V, J and clone size reflect that table, while D and trimming were determined from the DNA. The sample table shows about 1.1 million clones, and 75% to 80% are seen once. The biggest ten clones account for 0.6% to 0.75% of the sample.

Results the study describes overall, beyond this receptor: The small number of donors limited the genetic and exposure-history diversity represented. Sharing across a few donors was observed for approximately 5% of naive CD4, less than 4% of naive CD8, 2.3% of memory CD4, and about 0.38% of memory CD8 clonotypes. Clonotypes shared by all four sorted-subset donors showed higher generation probabilities than non-shared clonotypes. Rarefaction of sorted-subset datasets indicated incomplete sequencing despite the large sequencing depth. Naive subsets generally had larger estimated clonotype richness than memory subsets did. Pairwise subsampling indicated that sequencing depth was expected to affect the degree of clonotype sharing among donors. Sampling was restricted to blood, and TCR repertoires in tissues likely differ from the TCR repertoires found in blood.

A note on this clone: Which antigen it targets is not known. Per-base quality was not reported, and no clone a single base away is much larger than it.

The sequence is built from TRBV5-1 and TRBJ2-7; 10 bases in the middle match TRBD2. The receptor's source is a man between 18 and 29 years old in good health. Some clones in this sample may be carry-over from other donors' samples. Sequenced input: memory CD4+ T cells from PBMCs. The sample's cell subset or site label is to be understood as: CD45RA-negative fraction. The nucleotides are TGCGCCAGCAGCTCGTTAGCGGGGGGTTCCTACGAGCAGTACTTC. Translation gives CASSSLAGGSYEQYF.